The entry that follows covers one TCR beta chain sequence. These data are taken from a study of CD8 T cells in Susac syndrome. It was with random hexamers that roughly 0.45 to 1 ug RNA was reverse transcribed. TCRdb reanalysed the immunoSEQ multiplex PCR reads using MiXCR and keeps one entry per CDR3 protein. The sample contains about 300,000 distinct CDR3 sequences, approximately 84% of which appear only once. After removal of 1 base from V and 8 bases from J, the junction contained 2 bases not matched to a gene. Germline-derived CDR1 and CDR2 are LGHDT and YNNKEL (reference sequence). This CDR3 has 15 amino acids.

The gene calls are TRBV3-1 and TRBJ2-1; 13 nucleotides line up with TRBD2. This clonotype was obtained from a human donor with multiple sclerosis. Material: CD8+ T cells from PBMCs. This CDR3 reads CASSQGTSGSDEQFF. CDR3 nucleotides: TGTGCCAGCAGCCAAGGGACTAGCGGGAGCGATGAGCAGTTCTTC.